Reported below is one T cell receptor (beta chain). Germline V gives CDR1 SGHNT, CDR2 YENEEA. Between the trimmed V and J ends, which lost 3 bases and 5 bases, there was a span of 14 bases. The CDR3 loop spans 14 amino acids. The sample is drawn from a study of immune heterogeneity within non-small cell lung tumors. Template came from bulk tumor genomic DNA, at 600 ng per sample. Surgical sampling yielded several biopsies per primary tumor (spaced far apart). Curative surgery was undertaken by patients, who had untreated, newly diagnosed non-small cell lung cancer. TCR beta CDR3 was amplified by multiplex PCR, first round approximately 9 cycles, 32 V and 13 J primers. One entry per CDR3 protein, called by TCRdb with MiXCR from the multiplex PCR reads. The table includes over 14,000 distinct CDR3 sequences, over 25% detected once.

The chain uses TRBV11-3 and TRBJ2-7; TRBD1 or TRBD2 may be the D gene (5 bases each). The sequence was obtained from a woman aged 45-59 years with non-small cell lung cancer. Specimen: lung tumor tissue. Written as DNA, the CDR3 is TGTGCCAGCAGCTTCGGGGCAGGGAACAACGAGCAGTACTTC. It specifies CASSFGAGNNEQYF.